This entry features one T cell receptor beta chain sequence. Both TRBC1 and TRBC2 were covered by a beta constant-region primer of two equimolar oligonucleotides. Nested alpha and beta constant-region primers with the SP2 primer drove four PCR rounds on ligated cDNA. MiXCR was run by TCRdb on the UMI-ligation and nested PCR reads, yielding one entry per CDR3 protein. The table shows over 30,000 distinct CDR3 sequences, with about 18% occurring only once. This record belongs to a study of naive and memory T cell subsets. Germline V gene lookup returns CDR1 SQVTM and CDR2 ANQGSEA. The V and J ends lost 0 bases and 7 bases respectively, with 13 bases between them. There are 14 residues in the CDR3.

The chain combines TRBV29-1 with TRBJ2-1; D gene uncertain. Sample: effector memory CD4+ T cells from blood. Subset specified: effector memory, CD45RA- CD27-. The receptor comes from a human donor in good health. The CDR3 loop is CSVEDLGGRNEQFF. Written as DNA, the CDR3 is TGCAGCGTTGAAGATTTAGGTGGGCGGAATGAGCAGTTCTTC.